Below, 18 T cell receptor beta chains from the same sample are listed, as sequenced in a study of Ad26.COV2.S vaccination and SARS-CoV-2 variants. Profiling relied on immunoSEQ multiplex PCR, and the TCRdb table lists in-frame clones only, not all of them. This table has 85,000 to 120,000 clones, about three quarters appearing once. The sequences come from peripheral blood, collected after recovery from COVID-19. These TCRs come from a human donor who had recovered from COVID-19.

The chain joins TRBV3-1 (or the pseudogene TRBV3-2) to TRBJ1-3; D might be TRBD1 (5 bases). The CDR3 is 15 residues long. Trimming shortened V by 7 bases and J by 2 bases, and 15 bases separated the two germline ends. Per germline, CDR1 LGHDT and CDR2 YNNKEL (reference sequence). CDR3 sequence (DNA): TGTGCCAGCAACTCCGGGGCGGCCCCTGGAAACACCATATATTTT. It is translated as CASNSGAAPGNTIYF.

The DNA of the CDR3 is TGTGCCAGCAGCGTAGAGGGGGGGTCCTACGAGCAGTACTTC. Amino acid sequence: CASSVEGGSYEQYF. The chain is built from TRBV9 and TRBJ2-7, with D possibly TRBD2 on 7 matching bases. Trimming pared 0 bases from V and 1 base from J, leaving 8 bases between. Per the germline V gene, CDR1 is SGDLS and CDR2 is YYNGEE. The CDR3 extends over 14 amino acids.

The J gene is TRBJ2-1, the V gene TRBV29-1, with 9 nucleotides matching TRBD1. V shed 4 bases and J 3 bases; nucleotides not matched to a gene: 4. The CDR3 covers 14 residues. Germline V CDR1 and CDR2: SQVTM, ANQGSEA. CDR3 sequence (DNA): TGCAGCGTTGTTGGGACAGGGCACTACAATGAGCAGTTCTTC. Translation: CSVVGTGHYNEQFF.

This chain links TRBV5-6 with TRBJ1-2; D call uncertain. This CDR3 region has 14 residues. Looked up from germline, CDR1 is SGHDT and CDR2 is YYEEEE. The germline V and J ends were trimmed by 0 bases and 4 bases, with 10 bases remaining between them. Here the CDR3 DNA reads TGTGCCAGCAGCTTGGAAAACAGAGGCTATGGCTACACCTTC. It is translated as CASSLENRGYGYTF.

The chain is built from TRBV29-1 and TRBJ1-1; D gene uncertain. V was pared by 6 bases and J by 6 bases, with 11 bases between. This CDR3 is built from 11 residues. CDR1 is SQVTM and CDR2 is ANQGSEA in the germline V gene. CDR3 loop: CSVTGNAEAFF. CDR3 in DNA: TGCAGCGTCACGGGTAACGCTGAAGCTTTCTTT. Using reference TRBV29-1 and TRBJ1-1 for the parts outside the CDR3, the full variable domain is SAVISQKPSRDICQRGTSLTIQCQVDSQVTMMFWYRQQPGQSLTLIATANQGSEATYESGFVIDKFPISRPNLTFSTLTVSNMSPEDSSIYLCSVTGNAEAFFGQGTRLTVV.

The rearrangement joins TRBV6-1 to TRBJ1-6; D unclear. The CDR3 is made up of 16 amino acids. Trimming removed 2 bases from V and 9 bases from J, with 17 bases in between. Germline V CDR1 and CDR2: MNHNS, SASEGT. CDR3 DNA sequence: TGTGCCAGCAGTGAAACAGATTTATCTCCTATTTCACCCCTCCACTTT. Translation gives CASSETDLSPISPLHF.

V is TRBV28 and J is TRBJ1-2; 8 bases line up with TRBD1. The V gene end was trimmed by 5 bases and the J gene end by 8 bases; junction bases not matched to a gene: 13. Germline CDR1 is MDHEN and CDR2 is SYDVKM. The CDR3 extends over 15 amino acids. CDR3 region: CASSVGTGGSWGYTF. In DNA form, the CDR3 reads TGTGCCAGCAGTGTAGGGACAGGAGGGTCTTGGGGCTACACCTTC.

The V call is TRBV19, the J call TRBJ1-1, with D unclear. V dropped 0 bases and J dropped 6 bases, with 11 bases sitting between them. Germline CDR1 and CDR2: LNHDA and SQIVND (reference sequence). CDR3 length: 14 amino acids. Here the CDR3 DNA reads TGTGCCAGTAGTATAGAGGGCAGCTACCCTGAAGCTTTCTTT. It codes for CASSIEGSYPEAFF.

This chain joins TRBV18 and TRBJ2-5, with a weak D call TRBD1 (5 bases). Trimming removed 3 bases from V and 5 bases from J, with 19 bases in between. The CDR3 contains 16 residues. The germline V gene has CDR1 KGHSH and CDR2 LQKENI. The CDR3 is CASSPKDQGFDETQYF. For the CDR3, the DNA is TGTGCCAGCTCACCTAAGGACCAGGGTTTTGACGAGACCCAGTACTTC.

This rearrangement joins TRBV15 to TRBJ2-7; D tentatively fits TRBD1 or TRBD2 (5 bases each). CDR1 is LNHNV and CDR2 is YYDKDF in the germline V gene (reference sequence). V was cut by 0 bases and J by 4 bases, with 13 bases left in between. The CDR3 covers 15 residues. The CDR3 reads CATSREIQGPYEQYF. The CDR3 nucleotides read TGTGCCACCAGCAGAGAAATCCAGGGACCGTACGAGCAGTACTTC. The whole variable domain, filled in from reference TRBV15 and TRBJ2-7, reads DAMVIQNPRYQVTQFGKPVTLSCSQTLNHNVMYWYQQKSSQAPKLLFHYYDKDFNNEADTPDNFQSRRPNTSFCFLDIRSPGLGDTAMYLCATSREIQGPYEQYFGPGTRLTVT.

This clone has just a few counts. The gene calls are TRBV5-6 and TRBJ2-7; D is uncertain. This CDR3 is 13 amino acids long. The V gene lost 0 bases and the J gene lost 0 bases, with 4 bases spanning the gap. Germline CDR1 reads SGHDT; CDR2 reads YYEEEE. CDR3 sequence reads: CASSLAPSYEQYF. The CDR3 nucleotides are TGTGCCAGCAGCTTGGCTCCCTCCTACGAGCAGTACTTC.

The rearrangement joins TRBV4-1 to TRBJ1-1; the D gene is possibly TRBD1 (6 bases). Germline-derived CDR1 and CDR2 are MGHRA and YSYEKL. V gave up 4 bases and J gave up 1 base, with 16 bases separating them. The CDR3 has 16 amino acids. CDR3 sequence: CASSPKPGQRNTEAFF. DNA for the CDR3: TGCGCCAGCAGCCCCAAACCGGGACAAAGGAACACTGAAGCTTTCTTT.

This sequence joins TRBV24-1 and TRBJ2-1, with TRBD1 as a possible D gene (8 bases). This CDR3 has 16 amino acids. V gave up 4 bases and J gave up 3 bases, with 15 bases separating them. Germline V gene lookup returns CDR1 KGHDR and CDR2 SFDVKD. The CDR3 protein is CATSESAGQVYNEQFF. The CDR3 DNA reads TGTGCCACCAGTGAATCAGCGGGACAGGTCTACAATGAGCAGTTCTTC.

The CDR3 spells CASSSSTPRHSPLHF. The CDR3 nucleotides read TGTGCCAGCAGCTCTTCAACGCCGCGGCATTCACCCCTCCACTTT. V and J are TRBV7-9 and TRBJ1-6; D is unclear. The CDR3 has 15 residues. Trimming pared 4 bases from V and 8 bases from J, leaving 15 bases between. Germline loops: CDR1 SEHNR, CDR2 FQNEAQ (reference sequence). Using reference TRBV7-9 and TRBJ1-6 for the parts outside the CDR3, the full variable domain is DTGVSQNPRHKITKRGQNVTFRCDPISEHNRLYWYRQTLGQGPEFLTYFQNEAQLEKSRLLSDRFSAERPKGSFSTLEIQRTEQGDSAMYLCASSSSTPRHSPLHFGNGTRLTVT.

The V and J genes are TRBV10-1 and TRBJ1-1; D perhaps matches TRBD1 (5 bases). Deletions cut 6 bases from V and 1 base from J, with 9 bases between. Germline V lookup: CDR1 WNHNN, CDR2 SYGVQD (reference sequence). The CDR3 contains 13 residues. Here the CDR3 reads CASRRTTNTEAFF. CDR3 DNA sequence: TGCGCCAGCAGAAGGACAACGAACACTGAAGCTTTCTTT.

CDR3 residues: CASSQGSGQETQYF. The CDR3 coding sequence is TGTGCCAGCAGCCAGGGGAGCGGCCAAGAGACCCAGTACTTC. The chain uses TRBV7-3 and TRBJ2-5; TRBD1 might be the D (6 bases). V dropped 5 bases and J dropped 1 base, with 11 bases sitting between them. The CDR3 runs 14 residues. Germline loops: CDR1 SGHTA, CDR2 FQGTGA.

This clone has only one observation. The CDR3 bases are TGTGCCAGCAGTAGGGGAGCAAGCAATCAGCCCCAGCATTTT. This translates into CASSRGASNQPQHF. The chain carries TRBV9 and TRBJ1-5, with D perhaps matching TRBD1 (5 bases). Germline V CDR1 and CDR2: SGDLS, YYNGEE. The CDR3 runs 14 residues. V was trimmed by 5 bases and J by 1 base, leaving 10 bases between them.

The chain employs TRBV7-2 and TRBJ1-6; TRBD1 is a possible D gene (6 bases). This CDR3 has 14 residues. The V gene's germline CDR1 is SGHTA and CDR2 FQGNSA. The ends were cut back, 4 bases at V and 3 bases at J, with 7 bases in the middle. In DNA, the CDR3 is TGTGCCAGCAGCTCGGACAGCTATAATTCACCCCTCCACTTT. It encodes CASSSDSYNSPLHF. The entire variable domain, with the rest obtained from reference TRBV7-2 and TRBJ1-6, is as follows: GAGVSQSPSNKVTEKGKDVELRCDPISGHTALYWYRQSLGQGLEFLIYFQGNSAPDKSGLPSDRFSAERTGGSVSTLTIQRTQQEDSAVYLCASSSDSYNSPLHFGNGTRLTVT.